The T cell receptor (beta chain) under discussion was sequenced for a study of beta chain features in type 1 diabetes. Study results and limitations: For Type 1 diabetes patients, all four CD4+ subsets carried TCRB CDR3s that were moderately but significantly shorter.

A remark on this clone: Antigen specificity is unknown.

Purities over 95% were achieved in all sorted populations. The CDR3 sequence is 17 residues long. V shed 6 bases, J shed 4 bases, and the junction held 13 bases outside the gene matches. Germline V gene data show CDR1 as LNHDA and CDR2 as SQIVND (reference sequence). All of the isolated RNA was reverse transcribed, so expressed TCRB transcripts were sequenced. The protocol was immunoSEQ multiplex PCR, while the TCRdb copy is restricted to in-frame clones and leaves out a portion. The sample lists over 55,000 clones; around 56% were seen once. The clonotype originates from a woman between 40 and 50 years old with type 1 diabetes. The source material was Tregs from blood. The rearrangement links TRBV19 to TRBJ2-2, with 8 bases matching TRBD1. In nucleotides, the CDR3 is TGTGCCAGTAGACCTTGGACAGGGATGCGTTTCACCGGGGAGCTGTTTTTT. Translated: CASRPWTGMRFTGELFF.